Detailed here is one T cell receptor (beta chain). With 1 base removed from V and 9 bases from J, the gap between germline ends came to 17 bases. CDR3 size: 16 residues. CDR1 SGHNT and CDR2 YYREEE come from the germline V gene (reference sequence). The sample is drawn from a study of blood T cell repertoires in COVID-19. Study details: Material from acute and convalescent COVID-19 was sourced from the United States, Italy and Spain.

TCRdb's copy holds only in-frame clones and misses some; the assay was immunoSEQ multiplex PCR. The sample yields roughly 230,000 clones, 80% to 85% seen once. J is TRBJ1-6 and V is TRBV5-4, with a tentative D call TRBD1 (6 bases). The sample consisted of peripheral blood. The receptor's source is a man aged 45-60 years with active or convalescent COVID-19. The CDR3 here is CASSLTGPPWGSPLHF. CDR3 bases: TGTGCCAGCAGCTTGACAGGGCCTCCGTGGGGTTCACCCCTCCACTTT.